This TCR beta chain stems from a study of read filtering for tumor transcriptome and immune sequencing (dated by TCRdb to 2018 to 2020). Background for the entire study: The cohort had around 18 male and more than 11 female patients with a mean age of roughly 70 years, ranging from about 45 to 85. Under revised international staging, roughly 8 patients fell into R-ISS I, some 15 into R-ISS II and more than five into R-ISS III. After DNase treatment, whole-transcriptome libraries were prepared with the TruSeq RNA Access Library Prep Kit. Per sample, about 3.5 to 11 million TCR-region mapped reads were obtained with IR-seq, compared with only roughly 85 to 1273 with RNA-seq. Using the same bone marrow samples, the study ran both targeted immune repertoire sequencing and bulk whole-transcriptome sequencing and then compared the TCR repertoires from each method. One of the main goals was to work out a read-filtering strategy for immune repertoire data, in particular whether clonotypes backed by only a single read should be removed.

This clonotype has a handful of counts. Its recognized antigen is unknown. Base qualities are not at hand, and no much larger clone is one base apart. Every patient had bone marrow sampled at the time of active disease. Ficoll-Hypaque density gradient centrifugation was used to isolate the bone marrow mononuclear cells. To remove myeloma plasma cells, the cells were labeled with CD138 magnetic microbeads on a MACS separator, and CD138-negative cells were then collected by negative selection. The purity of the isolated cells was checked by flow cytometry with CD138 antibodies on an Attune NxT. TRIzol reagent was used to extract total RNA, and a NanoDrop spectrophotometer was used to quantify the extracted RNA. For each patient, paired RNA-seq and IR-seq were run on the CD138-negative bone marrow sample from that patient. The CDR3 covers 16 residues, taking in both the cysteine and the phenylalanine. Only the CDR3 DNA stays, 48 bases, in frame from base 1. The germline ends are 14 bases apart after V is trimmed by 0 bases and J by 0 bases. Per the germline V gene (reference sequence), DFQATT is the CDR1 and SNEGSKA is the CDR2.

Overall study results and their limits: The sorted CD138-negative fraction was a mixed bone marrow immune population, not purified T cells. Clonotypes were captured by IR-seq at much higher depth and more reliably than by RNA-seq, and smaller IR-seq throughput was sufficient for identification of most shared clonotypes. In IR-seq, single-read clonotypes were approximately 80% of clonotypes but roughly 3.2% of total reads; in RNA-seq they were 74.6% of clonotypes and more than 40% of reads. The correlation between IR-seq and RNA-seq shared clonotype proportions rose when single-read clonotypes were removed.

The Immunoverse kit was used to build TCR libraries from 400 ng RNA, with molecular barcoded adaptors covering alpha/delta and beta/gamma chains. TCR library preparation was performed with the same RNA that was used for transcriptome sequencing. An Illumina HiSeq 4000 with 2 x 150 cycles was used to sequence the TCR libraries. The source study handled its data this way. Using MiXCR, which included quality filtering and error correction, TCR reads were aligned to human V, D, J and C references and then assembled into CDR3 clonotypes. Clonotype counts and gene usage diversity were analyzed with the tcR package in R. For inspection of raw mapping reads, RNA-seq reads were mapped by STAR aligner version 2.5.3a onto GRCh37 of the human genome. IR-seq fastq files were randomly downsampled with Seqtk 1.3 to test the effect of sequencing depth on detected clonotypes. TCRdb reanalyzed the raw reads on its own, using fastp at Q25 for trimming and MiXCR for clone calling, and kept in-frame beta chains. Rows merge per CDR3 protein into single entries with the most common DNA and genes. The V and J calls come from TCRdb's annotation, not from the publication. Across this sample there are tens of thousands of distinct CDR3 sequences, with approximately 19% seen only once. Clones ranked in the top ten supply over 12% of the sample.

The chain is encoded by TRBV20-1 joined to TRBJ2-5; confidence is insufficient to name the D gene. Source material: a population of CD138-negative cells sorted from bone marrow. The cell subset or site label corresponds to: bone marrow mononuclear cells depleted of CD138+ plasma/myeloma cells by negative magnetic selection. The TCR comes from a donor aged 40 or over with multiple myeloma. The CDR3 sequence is CSARDLRALDQETQYF. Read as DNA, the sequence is TGCAGTGCTAGAGATCTTAGGGCTTTAGACCAAGAGACCCAGTACTTC.